Listed below are T cell receptor beta chains from one sample, sequenced in a study of identical twins. TCRdb re-analysed the 5' RACE reads in MiXCR, keeping a single row per CDR3 protein. The top ten clones hold more than 0.25% of a sample with 1.5 million to 2 million distinct CDR3 sequences, about 32% of them seen once. The specimen was cord blood. The receptors were sampled from a newborn girl in good health. Each CDR3 is given with its conserved first and last residue. A D gene is named only where the DNA matches it firmly. Size is stated for part of the rows, as once, few or many counts, or as a class when the clone is expanded.

>few|TRBJ1-2|NA|TRBV6-2/TRBV6-3
TGTGCCAGCAGGCGAGGGGGGCTGGATGGCTACACCTTC
CASRRGGLDGYTF
>NA|TRBJ2-5|TRBD2|TRBV3-1
TGTGCCAGCAGCCAAGTACTAGCGGGGAGTGAGCAGTACTTC
CASSQVLAGSEQYF
>once|TRBJ2-3|TRBD2|TRBV5-1
TGCGCCAGCAGTCTCGGGACTAGAGGTCACACAGATACGCAGTATTTT
CASSLGTRGHTDTQYF
>NA|TRBJ1-4|NA|TRBV3-1
TGTGCCAGCAGCCAAACCCCGAACGGTAATGAAAAACTGTTTTTT
CASSQTPNGNEKLFF
>NA|TRBJ2-7|NA|TRBV18
TGTGCCGGCTCGGACTCCTCCTACGAGCAGTACTTC
CAGSDSSYEQYF
>few|TRBJ1-6|TRBD1|TRBV7-9
TGTGCCAGCAGCTTAGGAGAGACAGGGCAAAGTTCACCCCTCCACTTT
CASSLGETGQSSPLHF
>NA|TRBJ1-4|NA|TRBV6-1
TGTGCCAGCACCTGGACAGCAATTAATGAAAAACTGTTTTTT
CASTWTAINEKLFF
>NA|TRBJ2-1|TRBD2|TRBV12-3/TRBV12-4
TGTGCCAGCCACGGGGGGGGCTCCTACAATGAGCAGTTCTTC
CASHGGGSYNEQFF
>NA|TRBJ2-3|NA|TRBV6-5
TGTGCCAGCAGTTACAGGGACGGGACAGATACGCAGTATTTT
CASSYRDGTDTQYF
>NA|TRBJ1-4|TRBD1|TRBV2
TGTGCCAGCAGTGGACAGGGCTGGCAAGAAAAACTGTTTTTT
CASSGQGWQEKLFF
>NA|TRBJ2-1|TRBD1|TRBV4-2
TGTGCCAGCAGCCAGGGACAGATTGGGAATGAGCAGTTCTTC
CASSQGQIGNEQFF
>few|TRBJ2-3|TRBD2|TRBV4-1
TGCGCCAGCAGCCAAGACTGGGGACTAGCAACAGATACGCAGTATTTT
CASSQDWGLATDTQYF
>NA|TRBJ2-5|NA|TRBV11-2
TGTGCCAGCAGCTTAATTTCGGGCGGGGAGACCCAGTACTTC
CASSLISGGETQYF
>few|TRBJ2-7|TRBD1|TRBV20-1
TGCAGTAGCTCCGGGACAGGGGCTAGGGAGCAGTACTTC
CSSSGTGAREQYF
>few|TRBJ1-4|TRBD1|TRBV7-9
TGTGCCAGCAGCATGGACAGGGGGCGCGATGAAAAACTGTTTTTT
CASSMDRGRDEKLFF
>few|TRBJ2-3|TRBD2|TRBV7-2
TGTGCCAGCAGCTACCTCGGTAGCGGGGTTAGCACAGATACGCAGTATTTT
CASSYLGSGVSTDTQYF
>few|TRBJ1-4|NA|TRBV18
TGTGCCAGCTCACGAAGAACCAATGAAAAACTGTTTTTT
CASSRRTNEKLFF
>NA|TRBJ2-3|NA|TRBV20-1
TGCAGTGCTACGTCCACGGGGACAGATACGCAGTATTTT
CSATSTGTDTQYF
>NA|TRBJ2-4|TRBD2|TRBV20-1
TGCAGTGCTAGGGAGACTAGCGGGACTTTAAACATTCAGTACTTC
CSARETSGTLNIQYF
>NA|TRBJ1-2|NA|TRBV2
TGTGCCAGCGCGGAAACCTATGGCTACACCTTC
CASAETYGYTF
>NA|TRBJ2-3|TRBD2|TRBV3-1
TGTGCCAGCAGCCAAGATACGGGACTAGCGGGGCTTAGCACAGATACGCAGTATTTT
CASSQDTGLAGLSTDTQYF
>NA|TRBJ2-7|NA|TRBV20-1
TGCAGTGCTAGGGACAGCTTTTTCAATGAGCAGTACTTC
CSARDSFFNEQYF
>NA|TRBJ2-5|NA|TRBV7-2
TGTGCCAGCAGCTTAGCGAGCGGGCAAATTCGGAAATGGTCTGGAGAGACCCAGTACTTC
CASSLASGQIRKWSGETQYF
>NA|TRBJ2-1|TRBD2|TRBV7-2
TGTGCCAGCAGCTTAAGGTTGGACGGGAGGGCCTACTACAATGAGCAGTTCTTC
CASSLRLDGRAYYNEQFF
>NA|TRBJ2-3|NA|TRBV5-1
TGCGCCAGCAGCCTCACTAACAGGGCCTACACAGATACGCAGTATTTT
CASSLTNRAYTDTQYF
>NA|TRBJ2-7|TRBD2|TRBV24-1
TGTGCCACCAGTCCGGCTAGCGGCCCTTACAATGAGCAGTACTTC
CATSPASGPYNEQYF